One sample yielded the 17 T cell receptor beta chains listed below, sequenced in a study of blood T cell repertoires in COVID-19. Profiled with immunoSEQ multiplex PCR; TCRdb holds only in-frame clones, not every one. This repertoire shows approximately 230,000 clones, approximately 90% found once; its top ten account for about 1.7%. Material: PBMCs or T cells enriched from blood (not recorded which). The receptor set was obtained from a man aged 40-50 years who had recovered from COVID-19.

In its sample, this clone was seen a few times. This sequence joins TRBV10-3 and TRBJ2-7; 10 bases fit TRBD1. V trimming: 10 bases; J trimming: 4 bases; junction bases outside the gene matches: 13. CDR1 ENHRY and CDR2 SYGVKD come from the germline V gene. The CDR3 has 15 amino acids. The CDR3 DNA reads TGTGCCACCACTCCCGGGACAGGGGCCCATTACGAGCAGTACTTC. Amino acid sequence: CATTPGTGAHYEQYF.

V is TRBV2 and J is TRBJ1-6; 7 bases are shared with TRBD1. Trimming took 4 bases from V and 7 from J; bases not matched to a gene: 4. The V gene's germline CDR1 is SNHLY and CDR2 FYNNEI. The CDR3 contains 14 residues. The chain's CDR3 is CASSGGQINSPLHF. In DNA form, the CDR3 reads TGTGCCAGCAGTGGGGGACAGATAAATTCACCCCTCCACTTT.

J is TRBJ1-2 and V is TRBV7-3; 7 bases map to TRBD1. This CDR3 region has 13 residues. Germline CDR1 is SGHTA and CDR2 is FQGTGA. J lost 4 bases, V lost 2 bases, and 1 base had no gene match. This CDR3 is CASSLPGGYGYTF. The CDR3 bases are TGTGCCAGCAGCTTACCAGGGGGCTATGGCTACACCTTC. The full variable domain, its missing parts supplied by reference TRBV7-3 and TRBJ1-2, is GAGVSQTPSNKVTEKGKYVELRCDPISGHTALYWYRQSLGQGPEFLIYFQGTGAADDSGLPNDRFFAVRPEGSVSTLKIQRTERGDSAVYLCASSLPGGYGYTFGSGTRLTVV.

This chain links TRBV27 with TRBJ1-6; a weak D match, TRBD1 (5 bases). Between the trimmed V and J ends, which lost 5 bases and 10 bases, there was a span of 9 bases. Germline lookup yields CDR1 MNHEY and CDR2 SMNVEV (reference sequence). CDR3 length: 12 residues. The chain's CDR3 is CASSGGGSPLHF. The DNA for the CDR3 is TGTGCCAGCAGTGGGGGAGGATCACCCCTCCACTTT.

V gene TRBV7-2 combines with J gene TRBJ2-5; 14 nucleotides align to TRBD2. The J segment lost 4 bases and the V segment lost 1 base, leaving 5 bases of the junction unmatched. The CDR3 runs to 17 residues. Germline V CDR1 and CDR2: SGHTA, FQGNSA. CDR3 in amino acids: CASSLVTSGGDGETQYF. Here the CDR3 DNA reads TGTGCCAGCAGCTTAGTGACTAGCGGGGGGGATGGAGAGACCCAGTACTTC. The complete variable domain, with remaining parts taken from reference TRBV7-2 and TRBJ2-5, reads GAGVSQSPSNKVTEKGKDVELRCDPISGHTALYWYRQSLGQGLEFLIYFQGNSAPDKSGLPSDRFSAERTGGSVSTLTIQRTQQEDSAVYLCASSLVTSGGDGETQYFGPGTRLLVL.

The CDR3 DNA sequence: TGTGCCAGCAGTTTACATCTAGCGGGCTCGTGGGGCACAGATACGCAGTATTTT. It is translated as CASSLHLAGSWGTDTQYF. V gene TRBV27 combines with J gene TRBJ2-3; 8 positions agree with TRBD2. CDR1 and CDR2 (germline): MNHEY, SMNVEV (reference sequence). The CDR3 contains 18 residues. Trimming removed 2 bases from V and 1 base from J; junction bases left unmatched: 11.

The genes are TRBV6-5 and TRBJ2-2; TRBD1 aligns across 8 bases. Trimming at V came to 6 bases and at J to 1 base, leaving 4 bases not matched to a gene. The CDR3 runs 15 residues. The V gene's germline CDR1 is MNHEY and CDR2 SVGAGI. DNA of the CDR3: TGTGCCAGCAGGAGGACAGGGCTGAACACCGGGGAGCTGTTTTTT. As protein: CASRRTGLNTGELFF.

This clone was seen a few times. The chain employs TRBV2 and TRBJ2-3; 10 nucleotides agree with TRBD2. CDR1 and CDR2 (germline): SNHLY, FYNNEI. Unmatched junction bases numbered 3, after V lost 8 bases and J lost 1 base. The CDR3 has 14 amino acids. The CDR3 nucleotides read TGTGCCAGCGAGCTAGCGGGGGGCACAGATACGCAGTATTTT. It codes for CASELAGGTDTQYF.

J is TRBJ2-3 and V is TRBV6-4; the match to TRBD2 covers 11 bases. This CDR3 region has 15 residues. Germline V gene data show CDR1 as MRHNA and CDR2 as SNTAGT. J gave up 4 bases and V 2 bases, and 2 bases lay outside the gene matches. CDR3 DNA sequence: TGTGCCAGCAGTGACCTAGCGGGGGGATCAGATACGCAGTATTTT. This encodes CASSDLAGGSDTQYF.

This sequence joins TRBV5-1 and TRBJ2-3, with a possible D match to TRBD2 (6 bases). CDR3 size: 15 residues. Deletions cut 2 bases from V and 2 bases from J, with 12 bases between. Germline V gives CDR1 SGHRS, CDR2 YFSETQ. This chain's CDR3 is CASSFPGSNTDTQYF. DNA of the CDR3: TGCGCCAGCAGCTTTCCCGGGAGTAACACAGATACGCAGTATTTT.

The rearrangement uses TRBV11-2 and TRBJ1-1; D not resolved. Trimming pared 5 bases from V and 8 bases from J, leaving 12 bases between. The CDR3 is made up of 12 amino acids. Germline V lookup: CDR1 SGHAT, CDR2 FQNNGV. The CDR3 DNA reads as TGTGCCAGCAGCCCCGAGCGTGGGGAAGCTTTCTTT. Protein sequence: CASSPERGEAFF.

The chain recombines TRBV28 with TRBJ2-7; the match to TRBD2 covers 10 bases. The germline V gene encodes CDR1 MDHEN and CDR2 SYDVKM. CDR3 length equals 15 residues. The junction had 2 bases not matched to a gene; V was cut back by 3 bases and J by 0 bases. The CDR3, as DNA: TGTGCCAGCAGTTTGGGGACTAGCGTCTCCTACGAGCAGTACTTC. Translation: CASSLGTSVSYEQYF.

J is TRBJ2-3 and V is TRBV29-1, with 12 bases aligning to TRBD1. The junction had 9 bases not matched to a gene; V was cut back by 7 bases and J by 4 bases. Germline CDR1 and CDR2: SQVTM and ANQGSEA. The CDR3 is 15 amino acids. The CDR3 here is CSAGTGTGGADTQYF. The CDR3 DNA sequence: TGCAGCGCGGGGACCGGGACAGGGGGCGCAGATACGCAGTATTTT.

J is TRBJ1-2 and V is TRBV19; D is uncertain. Germline V gives CDR1 LNHDA, CDR2 SQIVND (reference sequence). The CDR3 totals 15 residues. V lost 3 bases, J lost 0 bases, and 11 bases lay in between. The CDR3 DNA follows: TGTGCCAGTAGTATTCTCGGGGATCCTAACTATGGCTACACCTTC. Protein sequence: CASSILGDPNYGYTF.

The V and J genes are TRBV5-4 and TRBJ1-4; TRBD1 is a possible D gene (5 bases). V gave up 0 bases and J gave up 8 bases, with 14 bases separating them. This CDR3 is 15 amino acids long. Per germline, CDR1 SGHNT and CDR2 YYREEE (reference sequence). CDR3 amino acids: CASSLAIGGSEKLFF. The CDR3 DNA is TGTGCCAGCAGCTTGGCCATTGGGGGGTCCGAAAAACTGTTTTTT.

J is TRBJ2-6 and V is TRBV30, with D tentatively TRBD2 (5 bases). The CDR3 totals 15 residues. Trimming stripped 3 bases from V and 0 bases from J, with 9 bases between. The germline V gene has CDR1 GTSNPN and CDR2 SVGIG (reference sequence). CDR3 amino acids: CAWRLGSSGANVLTF. The CDR3 DNA sequence: TGTGCCTGGAGGCTTGGGAGCTCTGGGGCCAACGTCCTGACTTTC.

The chain couples TRBV27 to TRBJ1-4; D is ambiguous. The ends were cut back, 3 bases at V and 3 bases at J, with 8 bases in the middle. This CDR3 is 14 amino acids long. The germline CDR1 and CDR2 sequences are MNHEY and SMNVEV (reference sequence). The CDR3: CASSLRAPNEKLFF. The CDR3 nucleotides read TGTGCCAGCAGTTTGAGAGCTCCTAATGAAAAACTGTTTTTT.